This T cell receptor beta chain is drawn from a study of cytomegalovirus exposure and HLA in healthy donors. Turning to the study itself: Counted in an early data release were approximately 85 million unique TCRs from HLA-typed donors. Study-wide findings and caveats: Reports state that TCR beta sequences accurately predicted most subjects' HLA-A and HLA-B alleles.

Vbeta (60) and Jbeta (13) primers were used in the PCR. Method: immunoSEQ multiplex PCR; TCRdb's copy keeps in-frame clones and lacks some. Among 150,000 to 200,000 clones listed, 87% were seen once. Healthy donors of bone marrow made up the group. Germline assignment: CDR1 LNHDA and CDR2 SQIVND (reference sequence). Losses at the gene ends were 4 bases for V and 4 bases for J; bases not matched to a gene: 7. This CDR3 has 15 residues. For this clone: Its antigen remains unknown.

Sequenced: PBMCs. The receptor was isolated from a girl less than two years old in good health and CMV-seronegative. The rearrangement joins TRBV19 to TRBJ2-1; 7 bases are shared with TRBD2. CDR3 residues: CASSNRDYPYNEQFF. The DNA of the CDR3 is TGTGCCAGTAGTAACCGGGACTATCCATACAATGAGCAGTTCTTC.